These 3 T cell receptor beta chains came from one sample sequenced in a study of T cell repertoires in cytomegalovirus infection. Each CDR3 protein gets one entry after TCRdb re-called the reads with MiXCR. Found here are roughly 500,000 distinct CDR3 sequences, roughly a third of them singletons; the top ten hold 17%. Their cognate antigens are unknown. The sequences come from cultured PBMCs, collected from culture after CMV antigen stimulation. These TCRs come from a human donor in good health (CMV status not recorded). Some clones in this sample may be carry-over from other donors' samples.

The CDR3 nucleotides are TGCGCCAGCAGCTTTGCGCGGGACTGGACAGATACGCAGTATTTT. Protein: CASSFARDWTDTQYF. The rearrangement uses TRBV5-1 and TRBJ2-3; weak D call: TRBD2 (6 bases). The CDR3 length is 15 residues. CDR1 and CDR2 from the germline V gene are SGHRS and YFSETQ. The V gene lost 2 bases and the J gene lost 3 bases, with 13 bases spanning the gap.

Remarks on this clonotype: One end of the junction does not line up with germline, which may come from a read error. This chain connects TRBV4-1 to TRBJ2-3; TRBD2 matches at 15 bases. The CDR3 totals 15 residues. Germline V CDR1 and CDR2: MGHRA, YSYEKL. The CDR3 DNA is TGTGCCAGCAGCCACGGACTAGCGGGAGGGGATACGCAGTATTTT. Translated: CASSHGLAGGDTQYF.

The chain uses TRBV2 and TRBJ1-4; weak D call: TRBD1 (6 bases). The CDR3 runs to 14 residues. From germline, CDR1 is SNHLY and CDR2 FYNNEI. Trimming cost V 4 bases and J 2 bases, with 8 bases left between them. The DNA for the CDR3 is TGTGCCAGCAGTGGGCAGGGGACTAATGAAAAACTGTTTTTT. It specifies CASSGQGTNEKLFF.